The entry that follows covers one TCR beta chain sequence. Its antigen remains unidentified. Germline V gene lookup returns CDR1 MNHNS and CDR2 SASEGT. This CDR3 has 13 residues. Deletions cut 8 bases from V and 3 bases from J, with 11 bases between. Investigators spread the genomic DNA of each subset evenly over several immunoSEQ plates. Measured with immunoSEQ multiplex PCR; TCRdb has only the in-frame clones, and not every one. The sample contains about 360,000 clones, about 70% of which appear only once. The data were obtained in a study of shared clonotypes between healthy human individuals. Study-level points and caveats: Sampling covered nothing but blood. Tissue TCR repertoires likely differ from those found in blood. Naive CD4 clonotypes overlapped across a few donors at roughly 5%.

Among the donors, all were Caucasian adults who lived in Nashville, Tennessee. The receptor's source is a man aged 30 to 45 in good health. V and J are TRBV6-1 and TRBJ1-5, with D maybe TRBD1 (6 bases). Sample: memory CD4+ T cells sorted from blood. Subset indicated: CD45RA-negative fraction. The CDR3 nucleotides read TGTGCCAGCCGGACAGACCCCAATCAGCCCCAGCATTTT. Its translation: CASRTDPNQPQHF.